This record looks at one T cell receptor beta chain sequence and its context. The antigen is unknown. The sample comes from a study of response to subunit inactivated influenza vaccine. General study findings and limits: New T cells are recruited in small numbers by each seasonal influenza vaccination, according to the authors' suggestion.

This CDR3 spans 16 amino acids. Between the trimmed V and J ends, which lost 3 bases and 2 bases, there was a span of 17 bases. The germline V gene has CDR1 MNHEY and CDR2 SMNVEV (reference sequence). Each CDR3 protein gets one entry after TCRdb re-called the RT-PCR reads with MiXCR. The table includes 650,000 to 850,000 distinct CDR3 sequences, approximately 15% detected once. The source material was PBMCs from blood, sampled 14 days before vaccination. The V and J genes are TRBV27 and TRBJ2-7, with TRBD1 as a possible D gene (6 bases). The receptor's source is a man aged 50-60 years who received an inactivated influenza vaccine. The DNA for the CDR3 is TGTGCCAGCAGTTTCTCCCGACAGGCCTACCCCTACGAGCAGTACTTC. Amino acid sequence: CASSFSRQAYPYEQYF.